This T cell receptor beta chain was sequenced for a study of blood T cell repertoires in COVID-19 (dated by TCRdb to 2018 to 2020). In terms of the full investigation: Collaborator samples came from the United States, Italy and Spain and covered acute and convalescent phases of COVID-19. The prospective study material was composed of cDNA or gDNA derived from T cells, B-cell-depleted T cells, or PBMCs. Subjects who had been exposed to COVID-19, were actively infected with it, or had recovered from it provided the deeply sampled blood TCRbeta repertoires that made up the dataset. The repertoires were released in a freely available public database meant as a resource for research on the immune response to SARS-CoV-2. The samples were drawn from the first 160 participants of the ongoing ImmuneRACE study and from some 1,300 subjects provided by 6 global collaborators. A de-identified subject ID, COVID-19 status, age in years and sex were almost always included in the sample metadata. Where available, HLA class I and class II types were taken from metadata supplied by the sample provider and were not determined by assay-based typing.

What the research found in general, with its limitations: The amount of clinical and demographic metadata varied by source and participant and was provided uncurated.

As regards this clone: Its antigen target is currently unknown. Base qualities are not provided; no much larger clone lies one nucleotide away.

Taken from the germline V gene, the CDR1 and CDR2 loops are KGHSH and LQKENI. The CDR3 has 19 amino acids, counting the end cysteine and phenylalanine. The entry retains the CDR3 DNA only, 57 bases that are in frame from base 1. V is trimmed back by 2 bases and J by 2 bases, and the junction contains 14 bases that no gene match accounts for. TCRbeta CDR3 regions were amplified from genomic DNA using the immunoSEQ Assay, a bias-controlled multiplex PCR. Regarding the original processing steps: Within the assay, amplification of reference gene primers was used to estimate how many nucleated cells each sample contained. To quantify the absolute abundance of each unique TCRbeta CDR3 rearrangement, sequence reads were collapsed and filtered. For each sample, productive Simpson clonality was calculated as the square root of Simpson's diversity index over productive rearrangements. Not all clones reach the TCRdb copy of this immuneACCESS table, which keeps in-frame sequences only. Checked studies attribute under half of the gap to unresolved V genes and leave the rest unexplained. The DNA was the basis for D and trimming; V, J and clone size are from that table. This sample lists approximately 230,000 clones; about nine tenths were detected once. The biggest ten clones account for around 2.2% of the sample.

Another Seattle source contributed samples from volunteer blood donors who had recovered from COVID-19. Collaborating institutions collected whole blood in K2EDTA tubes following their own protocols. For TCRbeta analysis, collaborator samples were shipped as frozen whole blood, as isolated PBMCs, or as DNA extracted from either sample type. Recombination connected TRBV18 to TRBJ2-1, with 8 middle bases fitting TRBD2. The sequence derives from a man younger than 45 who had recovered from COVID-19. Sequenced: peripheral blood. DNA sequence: TGTGCCAGCTCACCATATCCCGGGTCGCGGGGGGACACCTACAATGAGCAGTTCTTC. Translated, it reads CASSPYPGSRGDTYNEQFF.